These 31 T cell receptor beta chains were all obtained from the same sample, sequenced in a study of CD8 T cells in Susac syndrome. It was with random hexamers that roughly 0.5 to 1 ug RNA was reverse transcribed. TCRdb reprocessed the immunoSEQ multiplex PCR reads via MiXCR and lists one record per CDR3 protein. Of around 160,000 distinct CDR3 sequences detected, roughly 94% appear once; the ten largest clones hold 0.08% to 0.095%. Source material: CD4+ T cells from PBMCs. Source of these receptors: a human donor with multiple sclerosis.

The chain is built from TRBV7-3 and TRBJ1-2; D call uncertain. The germline CDR1 and CDR2 sequences are SGHTA and FQGTGA. The CDR3 extends over 14 amino acids. The V end was cut by 1 base, the J end by 7 bases, with 13 bases between. CDR3 residues: CASSLIPGESGYTF. In DNA, the CDR3 is TGTGCCAGCAGCTTAATCCCCGGCGAGAGTGGCTACACCTTC.

This rearrangement joins TRBV7-9 to TRBJ2-5; the match to TRBD2 covers 9 bases. The germline CDR1 and CDR2 sequences are SEHNR and FQNEAQ (reference sequence). CDR3 length: 16 residues. The ends lost 0 bases at V and 5 bases at J; junction bases unmatched: 7. CDR3 in DNA: TGTGCCAGCAGCTTAGCCTCTAGCGGGAATACGGAGACCCAGTACTTC. Translation: CASSLASSGNTETQYF.

The chain employs TRBV11-2 and TRBJ2-1; maybe TRBD2 (5 bases). The CDR3 contains 16 residues. Germline V gives CDR1 SGHAT, CDR2 FQNNGV. Trimming removed 5 bases from V and 8 bases from J, with 22 bases in between. CDR3 loop: CASSPLGGPNTHEQFF. The DNA of the CDR3 is TGTGCCAGCAGCCCCTTAGGCGGGCCTAATACCCATGAGCAGTTCTTC.

The chain links TRBV25-1 to TRBJ2-3, with 8 positions matching TRBD1. Germline V lookup: CDR1 MGHDK, CDR2 SYGVNS. V shed 2 bases and J 2 bases; nucleotides not matched to a gene: 6. The CDR3 length is 16 residues. CDR3 bases: TGTGCCAGCAGTGAACCCGGGACAGGAGCCACAGATACGCAGTATTTT. It encodes CASSEPGTGATDTQYF.

J is TRBJ2-7 and V is TRBV10-3; D not resolved. V was shortened by 10 bases and J by 2 bases, with 15 bases between the two germline ends. This CDR3 is 13 amino acids long. CDR1 and CDR2 (germline): ENHRY, SYGVKD. In nucleotides, the CDR3 is TGTGCCACCCGGCAACAGAGAGCCTACGAGCAGTACTTC. Protein sequence: CATRQQRAYEQYF.

The chain has TRBV5-1 and TRBJ2-1; perhaps D is TRBD1 or TRBD2 (5 bases each). V shed 3 bases and J shed 14 bases, with 15 bases lying between them. Germline-derived CDR1 and CDR2 are SGHRS and YFSETQ. There are 12 residues in the CDR3. The CDR3 DNA reads TGCGCCAGCAGCTCAAACCGGGACCGCGAGTTCTTC. Its protein is CASSSNRDREFF.

This clonotype was found once. This chain uses TRBV20-1 with TRBJ1-5, with TRBD1 matching 11 bases. From germline, CDR1 is DFQATT and CDR2 SNEGSKA (reference sequence). This CDR3 has 13 residues. CDR3 in DNA: TGCAGAGGACAGGGGGCGTTTGATCAGCCCCAGCATTTT. Translating it yields CRGQGAFDQPQHF.

J is TRBJ2-1 and V is TRBV6-2 or TRBV6-3, with 13 bases matching TRBD2. This CDR3 region has 15 residues. Germline V gene sequence: CDR1 MNHEY, CDR2 SVGEGT. The ends lost 5 bases at V and 6 bases at J; junction bases unmatched: 4. The CDR3 coding sequence is TGTGCCAGCAGTGATACTAGCGGGAGGGCCAATGAGCAGTTCTTC. Protein sequence: CASSDTSGRANEQFF.

J is TRBJ2-1 and V is TRBV4-3, with 8 nucleotides matching TRBD1. Germline V gene lookup returns CDR1 LGHNA and CDR2 YSLEER. The CDR3 runs to 13 residues. V lost 0 bases, J lost 12 bases, and 4 bases stayed unmatched. The CDR3 region is CASSQDGGTGQFF. CDR3 DNA sequence: TGCGCCAGCAGCCAAGATGGGGGGACAGGGCAGTTCTTC.

The genes are TRBV2 and TRBJ1-5, with 7 bases aligning to TRBD1. Germline CDR1 is SNHLY and CDR2 is FYNNEI. V shed 5 bases, J shed 7 bases, and the junction held 8 bases outside the gene matches. The CDR3 is made up of 14 amino acids. Here the CDR3 reads CASSYRDRWQPQHF. The CDR3 DNA reads as TGTGCCAGCAGTTACCGGGACAGATGGCAGCCCCAGCATTTT.

The rearrangement uses TRBV30 and TRBJ1-1; no clear D gene. In germline, CDR1 is GTSNPN, CDR2 SVGIG (reference sequence). This CDR3 has 12 residues. The V end lost 3 bases, the J end lost 0 bases, and 5 bases lay between the germline ends. CDR3 amino acids: CAWRLLNTEAFF. The CDR3 DNA follows: TGTGCCTGGAGACTCCTGAACACTGAAGCTTTCTTT. The variable domain in full, with the rest retrieved from reference TRBV30 and TRBJ1-1, is SQTIHQWPATLVQPVGSPLSLECTVEGTSNPNLYWYRQAAGRGLQLLFYSVGIGQISSEVPQNLSASRPQDRQFILSSKKLLLSDSGFYLCAWRLLNTEAFFGQGTRLTVV.

The chain uses TRBV18 and TRBJ1-2; 7 bases are shared with TRBD1. Germline V gene data show CDR1 as KGHSH and CDR2 as LQKENI. V was pared by 3 bases and J by 0 bases, with 10 bases of the junction left unmatched. The length of the CDR3 is 17 residues. The CDR3 here is CASSPMTGTISNYGYTF. CDR3 DNA sequence: TGTGCCAGCTCACCGATGACAGGGACGATTTCTAACTATGGCTACACCTTC.

The chain joins TRBV18 to TRBJ1-1, with 9 bases fitting TRBD1. The CDR3 covers 17 residues. V lost 0 bases and J lost 0; bases outside the gene matches: 5. Germline lookup yields CDR1 KGHSH and CDR2 LQKENI. CDR3 region: CASSPPGTGSMNTEAFF. CDR3 nucleotides: TGTGCCAGCTCACCACCGGGGACAGGGTCGATGAACACTGAAGCTTTCTTT.

DNA for the CDR3: TGTGCCAGCAGCCCGGCAGGATCGTGGGCTGAAGCTTTCTTT. It encodes CASSPAGSWAEAFF. V usage is TRBV5-6 and J usage is TRBJ1-1; no firm D call. The CDR3 runs 14 residues. The V end lost 4 bases, the J end lost 6 bases, and 16 bases lay between the germline ends. Germline CDR1 is SGHDT and CDR2 is YYEEEE.

The gene calls are TRBV4-2 and TRBJ2-1, with TRBD2 identical over 8 bases. The length of the CDR3 is 16 residues. Trimming at V came to 1 base and at J to 10 bases, leaving 12 bases not matched to a gene. Germline CDR1 is LGHNA and CDR2 is YNFKEQ. The CDR3 DNA reads as TGTGCCAGCAGCCAAGTACAGGCTAGCGGGTTGGGGGAGCAGTTCTTC. It specifies CASSQVQASGLGEQFF.

The chain couples TRBV5-4 to TRBJ2-6; D gene ambiguous. CDR3 size: 14 residues. CDR1 and CDR2 (germline): SGHNT, YYREEE (reference sequence). The V end was cut by 7 bases, the J end by 0 bases, with 8 bases between. The CDR3 sequence is CASSPPSGANVLTF. In nucleotides, the CDR3 is TGTGCCAGCTCGCCGCCCTCTGGGGCCAACGTCCTGACTTTC.

CDR3: CASSPSGLGQPQHF. The DNA of the CDR3 is TGTGCCAGCTCACCGTCAGGGCTGGGACAGCCCCAGCATTTT. The chain is built from TRBV18 and TRBJ1-5, with D possibly TRBD1 on 5 matching bases. The CDR3 length is 14 residues. Trimming stripped 3 bases from V and 7 bases from J, with 13 bases between. Germline V gene sequence: CDR1 KGHSH, CDR2 LQKENI.

The chain joins TRBV9 to TRBJ2-1; TRBD2 matches 7 bases. V trimming: 2 bases; J trimming: 7 bases; junction bases outside the gene matches: 6. This CDR3 has 14 amino acids. Looked up from germline, CDR1 is SGDLS and CDR2 is YYNGEE. CDR3 sequence (DNA): TGTGCCAGCAGCGTCAGGACTAGTGGTAATGAGCAGTTCTTC. It codes for CASSVRTSGNEQFF.

The rearrangement links TRBV6-1 to TRBJ2-3; D call uncertain. Looked up from germline, CDR1 is MNHNS and CDR2 is SASEGT. The CDR3 is made up of 14 amino acids. V was cut by 2 bases and J by 6 bases, with 12 bases left in between. The CDR3 reads CASSERTPGDTQYF. CDR3 coding DNA: TGTGCCAGCAGTGAAAGGACCCCGGGCGATACGCAGTATTTT.

CDR3 DNA sequence: TGTGCCAGCAGCATAGAAGGGACCTATCGGGAGGGCGAGCAGTACTTC. It is translated as CASSIEGTYREGEQYF. The rearrangement uses TRBV14 and TRBJ2-7; 8 bases match TRBD2. The germline V gene has CDR1 SGHDN and CDR2 FVKESK. This CDR3 region has 16 residues. The junction had 15 bases not matched to a gene; V was cut back by 5 bases and J by 6 bases.

This chain uses TRBV5-8 with TRBJ2-7; TRBD1 agrees at 8 bases. The CDR3 length is 15 residues. With 4 bases clipped from V and 7 bases from J, the junction kept 13 bases outside the gene matches. Germline CDR1 is SGHTS and CDR2 is YDEGEE. The CDR3 loop is CASSPTGVVVVEQYF. The CDR3 bases are TGTGCCAGCAGCCCGACAGGGGTGGTTGTTGTAGAGCAGTACTTC. Full variable domain (rest looked up from reference TRBV5-8 and TRBJ2-7): EAGVTQSPTHLIKTRGQQATLRCSPISGHTSVYWYQQALGLGLQFLLWYDEGEERNRGNFPPRFSGRQFPNYSSELNVNALELEDSALYLCASSPTGVVVVEQYFGPGTRLTVT.

The chain employs TRBV3-1 and TRBJ2-7; TRBD2 matches at 8 bases. The CDR3 extends over 16 amino acids. The ends lost 1 base at V and 4 bases at J; junction bases unmatched: 9. In germline, CDR1 is LGHDT, CDR2 YNNKEL (reference sequence). CDR3 DNA sequence: TGTGCCAGCAGCCAAGGTCCGGGACTAGAGCTTTACGAGCAGTACTTC. This translates into CASSQGPGLELYEQYF.

The chain recombines TRBV4-2 with TRBJ1-4; possible D gene TRBD1, 6 bases. This CDR3 is 16 amino acids long. Germline CDR1 LGHNA, CDR2 YNFKEQ. V was clipped by 3 bases and J by 5 bases, with 16 bases between them. CDR3 nucleotides: TGTGCCAGCAGCCACCCCCCACGCAGGGGAAATGAAAAACTGTTTTTT. Its protein product is CASSHPPRRGNEKLFF.

The V gene is TRBV19, the J gene TRBJ1-1; tentatively, D is TRBD1 (6 bases). Germline loops: CDR1 LNHDA, CDR2 SQIVND (reference sequence). Trimming left V 8 bases short and J 4 bases short, with 20 bases between. This CDR3 spans 15 amino acids. CDR3 protein: CASRGGEGGRTEAFF. Here the CDR3 DNA reads TGTGCCAGTCGGGGCGGGGAGGGGGGCCGCACTGAAGCTTTCTTT.

V is TRBV3-1 and J is TRBJ2-2; tentative D call: TRBD2 (5 bases). CDR3 length equals 13 residues. Trimming took off 2 bases at V and 7 bases at J, with 8 bases between the two ends. The germline V gene has CDR1 LGHDT and CDR2 YNNKEL (reference sequence). CDR3 in DNA: TGTGCCAGCAGCCAACATGGACTCGGGGAGCTGTTTTTT. Translated: CASSQHGLGELFF.

This chain joins TRBV11-2 and TRBJ2-7; 14 bases fit TRBD2. The CDR3 spans 15 residues. The ends lost 6 bases at V and 4 bases at J; junction bases unmatched: 5. Germline V gives CDR1 SGHAT, CDR2 FQNNGV. The CDR3 reads CASSSRLAGGYEQYF. For the CDR3, the DNA is TGTGCCAGCAGTTCTAGACTAGCGGGAGGGTACGAGCAGTACTTC.

The genes are TRBV12-3 or TRBV12-4 and TRBJ1-4, with 8 bases fitting TRBD1. The CDR3 is 15 residues long. V trimming: 5 bases; J trimming: 2 bases; junction bases outside the gene matches: 4. CDR3 nucleotide sequence: TGTGCCAGCAGTATCGGACAGGGCACTAATGAAAAACTGTTTTTT. It is translated as CASSIGQGTNEKLFF.

V and J are TRBV9 and TRBJ1-2, with D possibly TRBD1 on 6 matching bases. V was clipped by 0 bases and J by 8 bases, with 11 bases between them. Germline V gene lookup returns CDR1 SGDLS and CDR2 YYNGEE. The CDR3 totals 13 residues. Here the CDR3 reads CASSVETGGGYTF. In DNA, the CDR3 is TGTGCCAGCAGCGTAGAGACAGGCGGAGGCTACACCTTC.

This sequence joins TRBV24-1 and TRBJ2-5; 11 bases align to TRBD1. The CDR3 loop spans 15 amino acids. In germline, CDR1 is KGHDR, CDR2 SFDVKD. Unmatched junction bases numbered 2, after V lost 2 bases and J lost 4 bases. The CDR3 spells CATSDSGTGGETQYF. For the CDR3, the DNA is TGTGCCACCAGTGATTCCGGGACAGGGGGAGAGACCCAGTACTTC.

The chain joins TRBV12-3 or TRBV12-4 to TRBJ2-1; 7 bases map to TRBD2. V shed 2 bases and J 0 bases; nucleotides not matched to a gene: 16. The CDR3 spans 20 residues. The CDR3 here is CASSLKLRDYISSSYNEQFF. Here the CDR3 DNA reads TGTGCCAGCAGTTTAAAATTGAGGGACTACATTTCAAGCTCCTACAATGAGCAGTTCTTC.

The V and J genes are TRBV2 and TRBJ2-4; D not resolved. The CDR3 spans 15 residues. Germline V lookup: CDR1 SNHLY, CDR2 FYNNEI. Trimming removed 5 bases at V and 0 bases at J, with 11 bases between. This CDR3 reads CASSPTILAKNIQYF. The CDR3 DNA is TGTGCCAGCAGTCCAACTATACTAGCCAAAAACATTCAGTACTTC.